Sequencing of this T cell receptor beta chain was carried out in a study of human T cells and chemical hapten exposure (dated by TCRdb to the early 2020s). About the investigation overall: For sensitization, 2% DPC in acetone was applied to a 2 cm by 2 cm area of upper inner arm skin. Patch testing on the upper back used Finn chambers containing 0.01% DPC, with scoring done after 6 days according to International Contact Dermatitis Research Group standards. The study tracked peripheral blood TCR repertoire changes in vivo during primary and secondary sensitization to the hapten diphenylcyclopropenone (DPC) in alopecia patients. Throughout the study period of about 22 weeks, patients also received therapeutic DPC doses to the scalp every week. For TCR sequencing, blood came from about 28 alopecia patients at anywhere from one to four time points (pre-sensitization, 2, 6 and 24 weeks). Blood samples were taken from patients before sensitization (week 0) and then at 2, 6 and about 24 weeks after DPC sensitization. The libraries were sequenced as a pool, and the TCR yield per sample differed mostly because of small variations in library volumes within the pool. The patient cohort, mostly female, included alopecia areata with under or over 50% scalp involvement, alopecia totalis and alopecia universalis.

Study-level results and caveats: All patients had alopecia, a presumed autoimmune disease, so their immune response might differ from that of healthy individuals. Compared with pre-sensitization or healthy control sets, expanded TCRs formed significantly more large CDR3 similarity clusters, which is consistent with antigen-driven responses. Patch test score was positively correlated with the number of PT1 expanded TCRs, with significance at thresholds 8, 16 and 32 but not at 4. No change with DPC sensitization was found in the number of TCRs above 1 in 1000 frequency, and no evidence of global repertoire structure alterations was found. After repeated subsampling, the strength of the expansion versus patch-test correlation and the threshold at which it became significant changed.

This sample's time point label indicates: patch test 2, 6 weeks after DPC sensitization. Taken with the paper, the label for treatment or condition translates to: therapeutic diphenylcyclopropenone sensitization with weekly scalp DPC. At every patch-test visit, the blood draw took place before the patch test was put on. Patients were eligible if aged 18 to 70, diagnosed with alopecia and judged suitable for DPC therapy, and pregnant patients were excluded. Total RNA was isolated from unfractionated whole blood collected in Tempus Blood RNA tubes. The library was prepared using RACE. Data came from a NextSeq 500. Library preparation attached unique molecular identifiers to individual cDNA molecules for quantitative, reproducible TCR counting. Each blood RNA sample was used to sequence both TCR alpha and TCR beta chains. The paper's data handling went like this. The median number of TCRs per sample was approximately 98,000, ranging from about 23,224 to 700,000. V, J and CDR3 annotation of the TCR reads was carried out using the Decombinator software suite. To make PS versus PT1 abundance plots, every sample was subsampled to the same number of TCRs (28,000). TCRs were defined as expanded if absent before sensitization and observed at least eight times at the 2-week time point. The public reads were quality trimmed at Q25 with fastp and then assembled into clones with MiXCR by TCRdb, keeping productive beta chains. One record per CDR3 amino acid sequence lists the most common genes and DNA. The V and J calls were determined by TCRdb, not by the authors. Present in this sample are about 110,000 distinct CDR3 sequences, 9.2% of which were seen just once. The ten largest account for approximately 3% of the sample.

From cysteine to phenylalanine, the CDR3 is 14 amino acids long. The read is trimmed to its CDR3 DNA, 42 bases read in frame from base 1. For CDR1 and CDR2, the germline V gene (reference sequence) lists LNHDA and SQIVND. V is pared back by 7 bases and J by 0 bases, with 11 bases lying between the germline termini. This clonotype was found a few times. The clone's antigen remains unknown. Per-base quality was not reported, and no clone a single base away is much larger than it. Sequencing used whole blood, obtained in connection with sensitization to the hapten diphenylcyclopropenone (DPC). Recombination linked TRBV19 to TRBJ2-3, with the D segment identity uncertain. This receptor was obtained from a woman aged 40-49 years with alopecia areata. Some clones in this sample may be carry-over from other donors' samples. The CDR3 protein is CASIDLGSTDTQYF. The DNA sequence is TGTGCCAGTATCGATCTAGGGAGCACAGATACGCAGTATTTT.